Each of the 16 T cell receptor beta chains below was sequenced from the same sample in a study of beta chain features in type 1 diabetes. The isolated RNA, all of it, was reverse transcribed, so expressed TCRB transcripts were what got sequenced. Data came from immunoSEQ multiplex PCR; TCRdb stores just in-frame clones and leaves some out. The sample has 130,000 to 150,000 clones; about 7% are singletons. Source material: central memory CD4+ T cells from blood. The receptors originated from a woman in her 30s in good health.

This clone was counted a few times. The rearrangement links TRBV7-9 to TRBJ1-1, with TRBD1 matching over 7 bases. The CDR3 is made up of 14 amino acids. Germline trimming cut 5 bases from V and 6 bases from J; bases unmatched to any gene: 9. The germline V gene has CDR1 SEHNR and CDR2 FQNEAQ (reference sequence). The CDR3 DNA sequence: TGTGCCAGCAGCCGAGAGGGGGCAAACGCTGAAGCTTTCTTT. Amino acids: CASSREGANAEAFF.

This clone was counted only a few times. The chain links TRBV5-1 to TRBJ2-3, with TRBD2 matching over 11 bases. Germline V gene data show CDR1 as SGHRS and CDR2 as YFSETQ. The junction had 12 bases not matched to a gene; V was cut back by 0 bases and J by 3 bases. This CDR3 has 19 amino acids. The CDR3 nucleotides are TGCGCCAGCAGCTTGGGGGCGACTAGCGGGATTTCGGGTACAGATACGCAGTATTTT. It is translated as CASSLGATSGISGTDTQYF.

Concerning this clone itself: A read error may account for a junction end that differs from germline. The gene calls are TRBV7-7 and TRBJ2-5, with 12 bases lining up with TRBD1. CDR1 SSHAT and CDR2 FNYEAQ come from the germline V gene (reference sequence). The CDR3 length is 16 residues. DNA for the CDR3: TGTGCTAGCAGCTTAGCGCTGGGACAGGGGGCCGAGACCCAGTACTTC. Translation: CASSLALGQGAETQYF. Full variable domain (outside the CDR3, taken from reference TRBV7-7 and TRBJ2-5): GAGVSQSPRYKVTKRGQDVTLRCDPISSHATLYWYQQALGQGPEFLTYFNYEAQPDKSGLPSDRFSAERPEGSISTLTIQRTEQRDSAMYRCASSLALGQGAETQYFGPGTRLLVL.

There are a few counts of this clone. This rearrangement joins TRBV9 to TRBJ2-3, with D tentatively TRBD2 (5 bases). V gave up 0 bases and J gave up 2 bases, with 19 bases separating them. The CDR3 is 18 amino acids. Germline-derived CDR1 and CDR2 are SGDLS and YYNGEE. The CDR3 DNA is TGTGCCAGCAGCGTAGGGGCCTCGCGGGTCCCCTCCACAGATACGCAGTATTTT. This sequence encodes CASSVGASRVPSTDTQYF.

The chain uses TRBV7-2 and TRBJ2-1; D possibly corresponds to TRBD2 (5 bases). Germline assignment: CDR1 SGHTA and CDR2 FQGNSA. With 4 bases removed from V and 0 bases from J, the gap between germline ends came to 13 bases. The CDR3 spans 16 residues. The CDR3 DNA sequence: TGTGCCAGCAGCTCCAATAGTGGGAGCTCCTACAATGAGCAGTTCTTC. Translation: CASSSNSGSSYNEQFF. The whole variable domain, remainder taken from reference TRBV7-2 and TRBJ2-1, is GAGVSQSPSNKVTEKGKDVELRCDPISGHTALYWYRQSLGQGLEFLIYFQGNSAPDKSGLPSDRFSAERTGGSVSTLTIQRTQQEDSAVYLCASSSNSGSSYNEQFFGPGTRLTVL.

This clone has only a few counts. The V gene is TRBV9, the J gene TRBJ1-4, with TRBD1 matching 9 bases. Per the germline V gene, CDR1 is SGDLS and CDR2 is YYNGEE. The CDR3 length is 22 residues. J gave up 7 bases and V 2 bases, and 27 bases lay outside the gene matches. CDR3 protein: CASSVSDRGWSGVLVSREKLFF. The CDR3 DNA reads as TGTGCCAGCAGCGTCTCGGACAGGGGTTGGTCCGGGGTCCTTGTCTCCCGTGAAAAACTGTTTTTT.

The rearrangement joins TRBV7-3 to TRBJ2-3; 7 nucleotides line up with TRBD2. V dropped 5 bases and J dropped 3; count of bases not matched to a gene: 8. The CDR3 is 15 residues long. CDR1 and CDR2 (germline): SGHTA, FQGTGA. The CDR3 DNA is TGTGCCAGCAGCGCAGCGGGACTGGAGACAGATACGCAGTATTTT. Amino acids: CASSAAGLETDTQYF.

V and J are TRBV6-5 and TRBJ1-1; 10 bases agree with TRBD1. J was trimmed by 5 bases and V by 8 bases; bases with no gene match: 11. The CDR3 loop spans 15 amino acids. Germline-derived CDR1 and CDR2 are MNHEY and SVGAGI. The CDR3, as DNA: TGTGCCAGCCTCCCAGGGGGACAGGGGAGAACTGAAGCTTTCTTT. The encoded protein is CASLPGGQGRTEAFF.

The chain combines TRBV10-3 with TRBJ2-7; 9 nucleotides align to TRBD2. Unmatched junction bases numbered 7, after V lost 0 bases and J lost 7 bases. The CDR3 contains 15 residues. Germline loops: CDR1 ENHRY, CDR2 SYGVKD. For the CDR3, the DNA is TGTGCCATCAGTGAGTCGCGGGAGGGCCGGTGGGAGCAGTACTTC. This gives the protein CAISESREGRWEQYF.

This clone was counted only a few times. V and J are TRBV7-9 and TRBJ1-1; D gene unclear. From germline, CDR1 is SEHNR and CDR2 FQNEAQ (reference sequence). Trimming took off 5 bases at V and 4 bases at J, with 11 bases between the two ends. The CDR3 is made up of 13 amino acids. The CDR3 DNA reads as TGTGCCAGCAGCCGAGGAGGGAGCACTGAAGCTTTCTTT. Protein: CASSRGGSTEAFF.

The table lists this clone with a few counts. This sequence joins TRBV7-3 and TRBJ2-1; 8 bases map to TRBD1. This CDR3 region has 13 residues. V was clipped by 5 bases and J by 8 bases; unmatched bases: 5. In germline, CDR1 is SGHTA, CDR2 FQGTGA. CDR3 residues: CASSRTGLDEQFF. The CDR3 region has the DNA TGTGCCAGCAGCCGGACAGGGTTGGATGAGCAGTTCTTC.

This clone occurred a few times. The chain's CDR3 is CASGDRGYNEQFF. The CDR3 region has the DNA TGTGCCAGCGGGGACAGGGGCTACAATGAGCAGTTCTTC. The chain employs TRBV6-5 and TRBJ2-1; the match to TRBD1 covers 10 bases. J lost 3 bases, V lost 8 bases, and 1 base had no gene match. The CDR3 runs 13 residues. Germline CDR1 and CDR2: MNHEY and SVGAGI.

This clone was seen more than once but under ten times. The gene calls are TRBV14 and TRBJ2-1; 10 bases map to TRBD1. The germline CDR1 and CDR2 sequences are SGHDN and FVKESK. The CDR3 covers 15 residues. V lost 4 bases, J lost 7 bases, and 7 bases stayed unmatched. CDR3 coding DNA: TGTGCCAGCAGCCCGCGGACAGGGGGTTGGAATGAGCAGTTCTTC. Protein sequence: CASSPRTGGWNEQFF.

This chain connects TRBV4-3 to TRBJ2-7, with 11 bases matching TRBD2. V trimming: 0 bases; J trimming: 3 bases; junction bases outside the gene matches: 10. CDR1 is LGHNA and CDR2 is YSLEER in the germline V gene. The CDR3 loop spans 18 amino acids. The DNA of the CDR3 is TGCGCCAGCAGCCAAGAGGGAGGAACTAGCGGGAGACACTACGAGCAGTACTTC. It codes for CASSQEGGTSGRHYEQYF.

The J gene is TRBJ2-1, the V gene TRBV11-3; tentative D call: TRBD1 (6 bases). V was pared by 3 bases and J by 12 bases, with 15 bases between. This CDR3 has 13 residues. CDR1 and CDR2 from the germline V gene are SGHNT and YENEEA. The CDR3 loop is CASSLGADRSQFF. For the CDR3, the DNA is TGTGCCAGCAGCTTGGGAGCGGACAGATCGCAGTTCTTC.

This clone was observed a handful of times. The chain is built from TRBV28 and TRBJ1-1; TRBD1 aligns across 7 bases. Germline lookup yields CDR1 MDHEN and CDR2 SYDVKM. The CDR3 has 15 amino acids. Unmatched junction bases numbered 9, after V lost 5 bases and J lost 3 bases. CDR3 DNA: TGTGCCAGCAGTCAAGGCGGCACAGGGGACACTGAAGCTTTCTTT. Amino acid sequence: CASSQGGTGDTEAFF.